A single sample gave rise to the 4 T cell receptor beta chains below, sequenced in a study of blood T cell repertoires in COVID-19. Sequenced by immunoSEQ multiplex PCR; TCRdb stores in-frame clones only, minus some. This sample carries roughly 73,000 clones, roughly 79% of them seen once, and the ten largest clones take around 21%. The sample comprised peripheral blood. These receptors all stem from a man aged 70 or older with acute or convalescent COVID-19.

This clone was recorded many times. Here the CDR3 reads CASSYLGLEGETQYF. The CDR3 nucleotides read TGTGCCAGCAGTTACTTAGGACTAGAGGGAGAGACCCAGTACTTC. The J gene is TRBJ2-5, the V gene TRBV6-5; 7 bases align to TRBD2. The CDR3 contains 15 residues. Looked up from germline, CDR1 is MNHEY and CDR2 is SVGAGI. V lost 1 base to trimming and J lost 4 bases; unmatched junction nucleotides: 6.

The rearrangement links TRBV28 to TRBJ1-2; TRBD1 agrees at 7 bases. The CDR3 totals 13 residues. The V segment lost 7 bases and the J segment 8 bases; nucleotides outside the gene matches: 10. The germline gives CDR1 MDHEN, CDR2 SYDVKM. CDR3 bases: TGTGCCAGCACCCTGGGACAGAATAGAGGCTACACCTTC. Its translation is CASTLGQNRGYTF.

The chain has TRBV7-9 and TRBJ2-7, with a weak D call TRBD1 (6 bases). The germline V gene encodes CDR1 SEHNR and CDR2 FQNEAQ (reference sequence). V was trimmed by 5 bases and J by 4 bases, leaving 15 bases between them. The CDR3 spans 14 residues. The CDR3 loop reads CASSQGPGAYEQYF. CDR3 nucleotide sequence: TGTGCCAGCAGCCAAGGGCCAGGGGCGTACGAGCAGTACTTC.

This chain uses TRBV23-1 with TRBJ1-4, with 8 bases fitting TRBD1. Being an ORF, TRBV23-1 has a function that is uncertain. The CDR3 is 13 amino acids. Losses at the gene ends were 7 bases for V and 6 bases for J; bases not matched to a gene: 4. For the CDR3, the DNA is TGCGCCAGCAATACAGGGGGGTATGAAAAACTGTTTTTT. Translating gives CASNTGGYEKLFF.